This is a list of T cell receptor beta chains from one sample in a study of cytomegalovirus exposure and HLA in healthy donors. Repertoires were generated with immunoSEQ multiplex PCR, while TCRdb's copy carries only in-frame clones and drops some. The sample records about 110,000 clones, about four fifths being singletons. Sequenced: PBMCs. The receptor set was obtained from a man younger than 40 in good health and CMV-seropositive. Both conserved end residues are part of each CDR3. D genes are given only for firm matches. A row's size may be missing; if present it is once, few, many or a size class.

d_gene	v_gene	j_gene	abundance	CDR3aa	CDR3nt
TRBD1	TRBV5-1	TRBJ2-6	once	CASRPGTEITGANVLTF	TGCGCCAGCAGACCCGGGACAGAAATCACTGGGGCCAACGTCCTGACTTTC
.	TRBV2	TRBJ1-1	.	CASSFLNTEAFF	TGTGCCAGCAGCTTCCTGAACACTGAAGCTTTCTTT
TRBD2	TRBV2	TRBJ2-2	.	CASSEGLAGVRTGELFF	TGTGCCAGCAGTGAAGGGCTAGCGGGAGTACGAACCGGGGAGCTGTTTTTT
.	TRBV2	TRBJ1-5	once	CASSRGVGNQPQHF	TGTGCCAGCAGCAGGGGTGTGGGCAATCAGCCCCAGCATTTT
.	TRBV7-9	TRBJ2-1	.	CASSPYYTNNEQFF	TGTGCCAGCAGCCCGTACTACACCAACAATGAGCAGTTCTTC
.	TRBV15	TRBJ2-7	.	CATSRVPNQGSKNPYEQYF	TGTGCCACCAGCAGAGTCCCAAACCAGGGATCCAAAAACCCCTACGAGCAGTACTTC
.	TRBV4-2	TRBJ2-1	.	CASSQEQGMHNEQFF	TGTGCCAGCAGCCAAGAACAGGGAATGCACAATGAGCAGTTCTTC
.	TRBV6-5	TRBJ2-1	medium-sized	CASSYYAGSSYNEQFF	TGTGCCAGCAGTTACTACGCTGGGAGCTCCTACAATGAGCAGTTCTTC
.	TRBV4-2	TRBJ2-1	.	CASSQVAGWNSEQFF	TGTGCCAGCAGCCAAGTGGCGGGGTGGAACAGTGAACAGTTCTTC
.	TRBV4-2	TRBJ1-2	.	CASSRTQSRGLNYGYTF	TGTGCCAGCAGCCGCACACAAAGTAGGGGCCTTAACTATGGCTACACCTTC
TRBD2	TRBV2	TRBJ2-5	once	CASSDRGGRQETQYF	TGTGCCAGCAGTGATCGGGGGGGGAGACAAGAGACCCAGTACTTC
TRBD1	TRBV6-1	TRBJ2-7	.	CASSATGVYEQYF	TGTGCCAGCAGTGCGACAGGGGTTTACGAGCAGTACTTC
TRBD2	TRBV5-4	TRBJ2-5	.	CASSPNRRDYEETQYF	TGTGCCAGCAGCCCAAACAGGAGGGACTACGAAGAGACCCAGTACTTC
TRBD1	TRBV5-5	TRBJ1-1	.	CASSRNRGGTEAFF	TGTGCCAGCAGCCGAAACAGGGGGGGCACTGAAGCTTTCTTT
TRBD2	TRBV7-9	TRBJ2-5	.	CASSLGLAGLETQYF	TGTGCCAGCAGCTTGGGACTAGCGGGACTTGAGACCCAGTACTTC
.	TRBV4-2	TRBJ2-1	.	CASSPNRGSSYNEQFF	TGTGCCAGCAGCCCGAACCGGGGAAGCTCCTACAATGAGCAGTTCTTC
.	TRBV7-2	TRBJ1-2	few	CASSLVGDMGYTF	TGTGCCAGCAGCTTAGTAGGGGATATGGGCTACACCTTC
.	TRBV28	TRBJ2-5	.	CASSLRGSETQYF	TGTGCCAGCAGTTTAAGGGGGAGTGAGACCCAGTACTTC
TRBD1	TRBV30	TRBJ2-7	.	CAWTLDRVKINF	TGTGCCTGGACCTTGGACAGGGTTAAAATAAACTTC
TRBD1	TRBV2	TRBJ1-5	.	CASHDRGLRQPQHF	TGTGCCAGCCACGACAGGGGGCTAAGGCAGCCCCAGCATTTT
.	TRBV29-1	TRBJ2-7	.	CSVGTAGEQYF	TGCAGCGTCGGGACAGCGGGCGAGCAGTACTTC
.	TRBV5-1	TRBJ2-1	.	CASSWGDRSYNEQFF	TGCGCCAGCAGTTGGGGGGACAGATCCTACAATGAGCAGTTCTTC
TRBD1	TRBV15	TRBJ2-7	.	CATSSPFRDRGANEQYF	TGTGCCACCAGCAGCCCATTCCGGGACAGGGGAGCTAACGAGCAGTACTTC
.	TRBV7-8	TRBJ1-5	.	CASSLFMQGNQPQHF	TGTGCCAGCAGCTTATTCATGCAGGGGAATCAGCCCCAGCATTTT
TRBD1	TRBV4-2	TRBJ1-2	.	CASSQVEDRAYYGYTF	TGTGCCAGCAGCCAAGTCGAGGACAGGGCATACTATGGCTACACCTTC
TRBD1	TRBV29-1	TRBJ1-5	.	CSVQGDGNQPQHF	TGCAGCGTCCAGGGGGATGGCAATCAGCCCCAGCATTTT
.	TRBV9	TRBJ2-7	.	CASSVEGLGSYEQYF	TGTGCCAGCAGCGTAGAGGGGCTCGGCTCCTACGAGCAGTACTTC
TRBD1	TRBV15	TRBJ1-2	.	CATSRADRVYGYTF	TGTGCCACCAGCAGAGCGGACAGGGTCTATGGCTACACCTTC
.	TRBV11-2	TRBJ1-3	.	CASRIRGSGNTIYF	TGTGCCAGCCGCATCAGGGGATCTGGAAACACCATATATTTT
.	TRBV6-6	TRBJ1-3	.	CASRRQAGNTIYF	TGTGCCAGCAGAAGACAGGCCGGAAACACCATATATTTT
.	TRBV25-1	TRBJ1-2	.	CASSDRANYGYTF	TGTGCCAGCAGCGACAGAGCTAACTATGGCTACACCTTC